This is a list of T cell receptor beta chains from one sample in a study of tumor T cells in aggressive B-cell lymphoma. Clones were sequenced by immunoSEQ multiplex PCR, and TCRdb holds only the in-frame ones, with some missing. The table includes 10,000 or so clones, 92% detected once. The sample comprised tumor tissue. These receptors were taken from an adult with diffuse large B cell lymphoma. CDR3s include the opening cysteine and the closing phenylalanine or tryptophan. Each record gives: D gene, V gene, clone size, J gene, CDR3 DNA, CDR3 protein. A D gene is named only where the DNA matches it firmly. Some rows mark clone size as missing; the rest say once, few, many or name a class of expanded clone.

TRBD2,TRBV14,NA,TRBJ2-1,TGTGCCAGCAGCCGAGCGGGGGGCCCCTACAATGAGCAGTTCTTC,CASSRAGGPYNEQFF
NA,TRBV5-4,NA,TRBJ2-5,TGTGCCAGCAGCTTGGAGGGGGAAACCCGGGCCCAGTACTTC,CASSLEGETRAQYF
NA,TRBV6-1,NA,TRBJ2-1,TGTGCCAGCAGTGAAGGCGGGGGACATTACAATGAGCAGTTCTTC,CASSEGGGHYNEQFF
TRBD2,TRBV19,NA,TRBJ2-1,TGTGCCAGTAGTATGGGGGGTGGACTAGCTATCCATGAGCAGTTCTTC,CASSMGGGLAIHEQFF
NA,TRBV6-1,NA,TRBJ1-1,TGTGCCAGCAGTCCCGACATTCGATTGAACACTGAAGCTTTCTTT,CASSPDIRLNTEAFF
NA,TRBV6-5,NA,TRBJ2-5,TGTGCCAGCAGCTCAGGGTCCGGTGGGACCCAGTACTTC,CASSSGSGGTQYF
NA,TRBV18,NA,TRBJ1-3,TGTGCCAGCTCACCATCGGGCGCAGCATACAGGGAGAGCTCTGGAAACACCATATATTTT,CASSPSGAAYRESSGNTIYF
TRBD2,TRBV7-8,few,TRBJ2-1,TGTGCCAGCAGCTTTAGCGGGAGCCTGTATTCAAGTGAGCAGTTCTTC,CASSFSGSLYSSEQFF
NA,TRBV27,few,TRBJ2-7,TGTGCCAGCAGGCCCGGGATTAGCCCTTACGAGCAGTACTTC,CASRPGISPYEQYF
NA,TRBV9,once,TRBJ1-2,TGTGCCAGCAGCGTAGCGGGCTATGGCTACACCTTC,CASSVAGYGYTF
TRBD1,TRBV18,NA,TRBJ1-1,TGTGCCAGCTCACCACGCACTACACAGGGGCTGAACACTGAAGCTTTCTTT,CASSPRTTQGLNTEAFF
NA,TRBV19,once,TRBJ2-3,TGTGCCAGTAGTCCGACCCAAGGGTTAGCGGATACGCAGTATTTT,CASSPTQGLADTQYF
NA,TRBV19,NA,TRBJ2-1,TGTGCCAGTAGTATAGATGGAGACTATACCTACAATGAGCAGTTCTTC,CASSIDGDYTYNEQFF
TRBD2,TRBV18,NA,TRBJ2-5,TGTGCCAGCTCACCACCCGGGACTACCGGAGGGGTAGAGACCCAGTACTTC,CASSPPGTTGGVETQYF
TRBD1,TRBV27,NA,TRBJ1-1,TGTGCCAGCAGTTTTGGGACAGGGTATGAAGCTTTCTTT,CASSFGTGYEAFF
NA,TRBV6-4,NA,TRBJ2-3,TGTGCCAGCAGTCCCAGGGGCGGGAGAGGTTCAGATACGCAGTATTTT,CASSPRGGRGSDTQYF